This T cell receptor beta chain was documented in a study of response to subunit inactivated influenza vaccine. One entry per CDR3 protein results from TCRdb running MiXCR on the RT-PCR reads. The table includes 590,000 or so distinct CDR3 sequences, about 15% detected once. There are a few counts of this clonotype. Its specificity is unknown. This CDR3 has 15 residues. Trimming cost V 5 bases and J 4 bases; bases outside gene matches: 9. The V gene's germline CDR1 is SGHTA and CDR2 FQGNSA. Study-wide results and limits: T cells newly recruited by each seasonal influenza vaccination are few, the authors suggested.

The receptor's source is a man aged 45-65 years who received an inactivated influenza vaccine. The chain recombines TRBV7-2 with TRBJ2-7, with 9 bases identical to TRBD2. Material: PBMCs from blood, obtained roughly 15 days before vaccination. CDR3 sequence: CASSPTSGLTYEQYF. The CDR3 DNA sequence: TGTGCCAGCAGCCCCACTAGCGGGCTTACGTACGAGCAGTACTTC.